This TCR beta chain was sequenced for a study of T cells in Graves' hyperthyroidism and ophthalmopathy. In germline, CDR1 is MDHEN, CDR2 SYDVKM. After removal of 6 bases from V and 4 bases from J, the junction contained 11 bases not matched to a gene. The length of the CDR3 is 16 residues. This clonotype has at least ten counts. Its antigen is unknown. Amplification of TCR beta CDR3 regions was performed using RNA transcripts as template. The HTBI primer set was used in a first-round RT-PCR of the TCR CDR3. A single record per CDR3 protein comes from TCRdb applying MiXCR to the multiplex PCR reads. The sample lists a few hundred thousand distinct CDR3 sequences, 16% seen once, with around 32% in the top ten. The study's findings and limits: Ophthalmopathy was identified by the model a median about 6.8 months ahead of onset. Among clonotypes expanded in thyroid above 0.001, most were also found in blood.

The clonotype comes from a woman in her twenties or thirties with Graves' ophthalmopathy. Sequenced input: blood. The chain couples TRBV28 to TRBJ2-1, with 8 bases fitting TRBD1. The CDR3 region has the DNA TGTGCCAGCAGCACAACGGACAGGGTGTTTTACAATGAGCAGTTCTTC. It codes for CASSTTDRVFYNEQFF.